The next 25 T cell receptor beta chains were all read from a single sample in a study of cytomegalovirus exposure and HLA in healthy donors. The study ran its PCR with 60 Vbeta and 13 Jbeta primers. Measured with immunoSEQ multiplex PCR; TCRdb has only the in-frame clones, and not every one. The table records roughly 200,000 clones, about three quarters of them present only once. Specimen: PBMCs. The origin of the receptors is a woman aged 55-70 years in good health and CMV-seropositive.

The rearrangement uses TRBV28 and TRBJ1-2; TRBD1 matches 7 bases. V trimming: 5 bases; J trimming: 1 base; junction bases outside the gene matches: 4. Germline V gene lookup returns CDR1 MDHEN and CDR2 SYDVKM. The CDR3 covers 14 residues. The CDR3 DNA sequence: TGTGCCAGCAGTCCAACAGGGGTTAACTATGGCTACACCTTC. Amino acids: CASSPTGVNYGYTF.

This sequence joins TRBV2 and TRBJ2-1; 9 bases are a match to TRBD2. The CDR3 spans 17 residues. The V gene's germline CDR1 is SNHLY and CDR2 FYNNEI. Germline trimming cut 2 bases from V and 6 bases from J; bases unmatched to any gene: 11. In nucleotides, the CDR3 is TGTGCCAGCAGTGAATTAGGTTTTAGCGGGAGATTCAATGAGCAGTTCTTC. Its protein product is CASSELGFSGRFNEQFF.

The V call is TRBV4-3, the J call TRBJ1-3, with D perhaps TRBD1 (6 bases). Trimming took 0 bases from V and 0 from J, leaving 6 bases between them. CDR1 and CDR2 (germline): LGHNA, YSLEER. This CDR3 is built from 15 residues. CDR3 nucleotides: TGCGCCAGCAGCCAAGAACAGGGCTCTGGAAACACCATATATTTT. Translating it yields CASSQEQGSGNTIYF.

V and J are TRBV10-3 and TRBJ1-3, with 9 bases matching TRBD1. The ends lost 6 bases at V and 4 bases at J; junction bases unmatched: 7. The CDR3 totals 15 residues. Germline V gene sequence: CDR1 ENHRY, CDR2 SYGVKD. CDR3 region: CAIRDSTGGGNTIYF. The CDR3 DNA follows: TGTGCCATCAGGGATTCAACAGGGGGCGGAAACACCATATATTTT.

The chain links TRBV6-1 to TRBJ2-3; possible D gene TRBD1, 5 bases. Germline CDR1 and CDR2: MNHNS and SASEGT. The germline V and J ends were trimmed by 5 bases and 4 bases, with 13 bases remaining between them. The CDR3 covers 14 residues. The DNA for the CDR3 is TGTGCCAGCAGTTCCCTAGGGGCATCAGATACGCAGTATTTT. It specifies CASSSLGASDTQYF.

This clone occurred a few times. CDR3 in DNA: TGTGCCTGGAGTGTATTGGGGAGCACTGAAGCTTTCTTT. It translates to CAWSVLGSTEAFF. The chain combines TRBV30 with TRBJ1-1; D unresolved. This CDR3 has 13 amino acids. Trimming stripped 0 bases from V and 4 bases from J, with 9 bases between. CDR1 and CDR2 (germline): GTSNPN, SVGIG (reference sequence).

This chain connects TRBV5-1 to TRBJ2-5; 7 positions match TRBD1. TRBJ2-7 explains the end of the DNA better; the J call may be wrong. CDR1 and CDR2 (germline): SGHRS, YFSETQ. The CDR3 is made up of 15 amino acids. The CDR3 reads CASSLGGTVTYEQYF. In nucleotides, the CDR3 is TGCGCCAGCAGCTTGGGGGGGACAGTTACCTACGAGCAGTACTTC.

The chain joins TRBV5-4 to TRBJ2-2; 8 positions agree with TRBD1. CDR1 SGHNT and CDR2 YYREEE come from the germline V gene (reference sequence). After removal of 0 bases from V and 4 bases from J, the junction contained 5 bases not matched to a gene. CDR3 length: 16 residues. The DNA for the CDR3 is TGTGCCAGCAGCTTGGACGTTCAGGGGGCCACCGGGGAGCTGTTTTTT. The encoded protein is CASSLDVQGATGELFF. Supplemented by reference TRBV5-4 and TRBJ2-2, the full variable domain reads ETGVTQSPTHLIKTRGQQVTLRCSSQSGHNTVSWYQQALGQGPQFIFQYYREEENGRGNFPPRFSGLQFPNYSSELNVNALELDDSALYLCASSLDVQGATGELFFGEGSRLTVL.

This clone occurred once. The chain couples TRBV7-7 to TRBJ2-1; maybe TRBD2 (6 bases). V was pared by 1 base and J by 12 bases, with 19 bases between. Germline V gives CDR1 SSHAT, CDR2 FNYEAQ (reference sequence). The CDR3 is 15 amino acids. The DNA of the CDR3 is TGTGCCAGCAGCTTAGGACGGGGGTCGGGAAACGCGCAGTTCTTC. This codes for CASSLGRGSGNAQFF.

This clone was recorded once. The V gene is TRBV27, the J gene TRBJ1-1; D uncertain. Per germline, CDR1 MNHEY and CDR2 SMNVEV (reference sequence). The CDR3 contains 14 residues. Trimming pared 3 bases from V and 0 bases from J, leaving 8 bases between. In nucleotides, the CDR3 is TGTGCCAGCAGTTTTGGTACAGTGAACACTGAAGCTTTCTTT. The encoded protein is CASSFGTVNTEAFF.

Worth noting for this clone: The junction differs from germline at one of its ends, possibly a read error. The chain combines TRBV14 with TRBJ2-6; TRBD1 is a possible D gene (5 bases). Per the germline V gene, CDR1 is SGHDN and CDR2 is FVKESK. The CDR3 consists of 16 residues. Here the CDR3 reads CASSQPGNSGANGLTF. The CDR3 DNA follows: TGTGCCAGCAGCCAACCAGGAAACTCTGGGGCCAACGGCCTGACTTTC.

This chain joins TRBV30 and TRBJ1-2, with 9 bases fitting TRBD1. CDR1 and CDR2 from the germline V gene are GTSNPN and SVGIG (reference sequence). V gave up 2 bases and J gave up 4 bases; unmatched junction bases: 5. The CDR3 length is 14 residues. The CDR3 loop is CAWSRMGQGYGYTF. The CDR3 region has the DNA TGTGCCTGGAGTAGGATGGGACAGGGCTATGGCTACACCTTC.

The genes are TRBV5-6 and TRBJ1-2; TRBD1 matches at 7 bases. V dropped 1 base and J dropped 3; count of bases not matched to a gene: 3. Germline V gene lookup returns CDR1 SGHDT and CDR2 YYEEEE. The CDR3 covers 14 residues. CDR3 DNA sequence: TGTGCCAGCAGCTTGCCAGGGGGAGACTATGGCTACACCTTC. This codes for CASSLPGGDYGYTF.

The chain has TRBV15 and TRBJ2-1, with D possibly being TRBD2 (5 bases). Germline V CDR1 and CDR2: LNHNV, YYDKDF (reference sequence). The V end lost 1 base, the J end lost 9 bases, and 10 bases lay between the germline ends. This CDR3 region has 13 residues. Here the CDR3 reads CATSRVIGVEQFF. For the CDR3, the DNA is TGTGCCACCAGCAGAGTGATCGGGGTTGAGCAGTTCTTC.

J is TRBJ1-5 and V is TRBV6-6; perhaps TRBD1 as D (5 bases). Looked up from germline, CDR1 is MNHNY and CDR2 is SVGAGI (reference sequence). V was clipped by 5 bases and J by 0 bases, with 14 bases between them. The CDR3 is made up of 16 amino acids. CDR3 in amino acids: CASSQPYRSSNQPQHF. In DNA, the CDR3 is TGTGCCAGCAGTCAACCTTACAGGTCTAGCAATCAGCCCCAGCATTTT.

V is TRBV5-1 and J is TRBJ2-7, with 8 bases fitting TRBD2. There are 17 residues in the CDR3. Losses at the gene ends were 0 bases for V and 5 bases for J; bases not matched to a gene: 13. Germline V lookup: CDR1 SGHRS, CDR2 YFSETQ. CDR3 region: CASSLGGAGTSPHEQYF. CDR3 nucleotides: TGCGCCAGCAGCTTGGGGGGGGCAGGGACTAGTCCCCACGAGCAGTACTTC.

This sequence joins TRBV18 and TRBJ1-5; D is undetermined. Germline CDR1 is KGHSH and CDR2 is LQKENI. The CDR3 spans 14 residues. Trimming left V 3 bases short and J 3 bases short, with 9 bases between. The CDR3 region is CASSPGSYNQPQHF. CDR3 DNA: TGTGCCAGCTCACCCGGTTCATACAATCAGCCCCAGCATTTT.

The J gene is TRBJ2-1, the V gene TRBV4-2; maybe TRBD2 (6 bases). The germline V gene has CDR1 LGHNA and CDR2 YNFKEQ. This CDR3 is built from 15 residues. Trimming stripped 4 bases from V and 5 bases from J, with 15 bases between. The CDR3 spells CASSLAGGTNNEQFF. DNA for the CDR3: TGTGCCAGCAGCCTCGCTGGCGGGACCAACAATGAGCAGTTCTTC.

This chain links TRBV4-1 with TRBJ2-7, with TRBD2 as a possible D gene (6 bases). The CDR3 is 15 residues long. Looked up from germline, CDR1 is MGHRA and CDR2 is YSYEKL. Deletions cut 3 bases from V and 3 bases from J, with 15 bases between. CDR3 sequence: CASSQAWGEGYEQYF. CDR3 nucleotides: TGCGCCAGCAGCCAGGCATGGGGGGAAGGCTACGAGCAGTACTTC.

The chain couples TRBV5-6 to TRBJ2-7; TRBD2 aligns across 7 bases. Germline V gene lookup returns CDR1 SGHDT and CDR2 YYEEEE. The CDR3 has 14 amino acids. V shed 5 bases and J 2 bases; nucleotides not matched to a gene: 7. In nucleotides, the CDR3 is TGTGCCAGCAGTTCTAGCGGTGTGCCCTACGAGCAGTACTTC. It encodes CASSSSGVPYEQYF.

This chain joins TRBV21-1 and TRBJ2-2; TRBD2 is the table's D call and was not checked against the DNA. TRBV21-1 has pseudogene status. This CDR3 is 15 amino acids long. As DNA, the CDR3 is TGTGCCAGCAGCAAAGTCCCGGGGGTTCCCGGGGAGCTGTTTTTT. Translated, it gives CASSKVPGVPGELFF.

DNA of the CDR3: TGTGCCAGCAGCTCCCCGGTCCCCTTTAGCTACAATGAGCAGTTCTTC. Its protein product is CASSSPVPFSYNEQFF. The chain is built from TRBV9 and TRBJ2-1; no firm D call. The CDR3 runs 16 residues. The germline CDR1 and CDR2 sequences are SGDLS and YYNGEE. V lost 4 bases, J lost 3 bases, and 17 bases lay in between.

The rearrangement joins TRBV27 to TRBJ2-1, with D perhaps matching TRBD2 (5 bases). Germline lookup yields CDR1 MNHEY and CDR2 SMNVEV (reference sequence). The germline V and J ends were trimmed by 2 bases and 0 bases, with 11 bases remaining between them. The CDR3 totals 16 residues. The CDR3 spells CASSLDRGGSYNEQFF. The CDR3 region has the DNA TGTGCCAGCAGTTTAGATCGGGGTGGCTCCTACAATGAGCAGTTCTTC.

J is TRBJ2-3 and V is TRBV9, with TRBD2 identical over 8 bases. Germline lookup yields CDR1 SGDLS and CDR2 YYNGEE. V lost 6 bases and J lost 2; bases outside the gene matches: 17. CDR3 length: 18 residues. The CDR3 loop is CASTHRGGGPVFTDTQYF. CDR3 nucleotide sequence: TGTGCCAGCACCCATAGAGGCGGGGGGCCCGTCTTCACAGATACGCAGTATTTT.

J is TRBJ1-1 and V is TRBV28; D remains unclear. CDR1 and CDR2 from the germline V gene are MDHEN and SYDVKM. Deletions cut 3 bases from V and 11 bases from J, with 13 bases between. The CDR3 runs 12 residues. The CDR3 DNA follows: TGTGCCAGCAGTTTTTCCCTCGCTATGGCTTTCTTT. It yields the protein CASSFSLAMAFF.